Following are 9 T cell receptor beta chains from one sample sequenced in a study of OX40 agonist ivuxolimab in advanced cancers. Libraries were prepared by immunoSEQ multiplex PCR; TCRdb keeps only in-frame clonotypes and omits some of them. Of approximately 89,000 clones in the sample, 91% were seen once. This specimen consisted of CD4+ or CD8+ T cells sorted from blood, obtained in a trial of the OX40 agonist ivuxolimab. The receptor source for this set is an adult with an advanced solid tumor such as melanoma, head and neck, liver or kidney cancer.

The count of this clone is one. This rearrangement joins TRBV5-4 to TRBJ2-1, with TRBD2 as a possible D gene (5 bases). Per germline, CDR1 SGHNT and CDR2 YYREEE (reference sequence). V lost 0 bases and J lost 0, with 7 bases in between. This CDR3 is 15 amino acids long. The CDR3 loop reads CASSLAGSSYNEQFF. The CDR3 coding sequence is TGTGCCAGCAGCTTGGCGGGGAGCTCCTACAATGAGCAGTTCTTC. Full variable domain (missing parts from reference TRBV5-4 and TRBJ2-1): ETGVTQSPTHLIKTRGQQVTLRCSSQSGHNTVSWYQQALGQGPQFIFQYYREEENGRGNFPPRFSGLQFPNYSSELNVNALELDDSALYLCASSLAGSSYNEQFFGPGTRLTVL.

V usage is TRBV28 and J usage is TRBJ1-5; D is ambiguous. The CDR3 runs 14 residues. The germline gives CDR1 MDHEN, CDR2 SYDVKM. The V end was cut by 3 bases, the J end by 5 bases, with 11 bases between. This CDR3 is CASSLSRTDQPQHF. The CDR3 DNA reads as TGTGCCAGCAGTTTGAGTAGGACCGATCAGCCCCAGCATTTT. The complete variable domain, with remaining parts taken from reference TRBV28 and TRBJ1-5, reads DVKVTQSSRYLVKRTGEKVFLECVQDMDHENMFWYRQDPGLGLRLIYFSYDVKMKEKGDIPEGYSVSREKKERFSLILESASTNQTSMYLCASSLSRTDQPQHFGDGTRLSIL.

The gene calls are TRBV2 and TRBJ1-5, with D unresolved. Trimming pared 4 bases from V and 0 bases from J, leaving 7 bases between. This CDR3 is built from 14 residues. From germline, CDR1 is SNHLY and CDR2 FYNNEI. The CDR3 loop is CASSGTVSNQPQHF. The CDR3 DNA sequence: TGTGCCAGCAGTGGAACAGTTAGCAATCAGCCCCAGCATTTT. The complete variable domain, with remaining parts taken from reference TRBV2 and TRBJ1-5, reads EPEVTQTPSHQVTQMGQEVILRCVPISNHLYFYWYRQILGQKVEFLVSFYNNEISEKSEIFDDQFSVERPDGSNFTLKIRSTKLEDSAMYFCASSGTVSNQPQHFGDGTRLSIL.

As DNA, the CDR3 is TGTGCCAGTTCACAGGGGGCCGGCAATCAGCCCCAGCATTTT. It yields the protein CASSQGAGNQPQHF. This chain uses TRBV19 with TRBJ1-5, with 9 positions matching TRBD1. The CDR3 has 14 amino acids. Per the germline V gene, CDR1 is LNHDA and CDR2 is SQIVND (reference sequence). Trimming removed 8 bases from V and 2 bases from J; junction bases left unmatched: 4.

The chain joins TRBV21-1 to TRBJ2-7; the D call TRBD1 from the table was never checked on the DNA. TRBV21-1 is a listed pseudogene. The CDR3 spans 14 residues. DNA for the CDR3: TGTGCCAGCAGCCCCCCTCCCAGGCGCTACGAGCAGTACTTC. It yields the protein CASSPPPRRYEQYF.

This chain links TRBV14 with TRBJ1-3; unclear D gene. The CDR3 has 16 amino acids. V lost 1 base and J lost 1, with 11 bases in between. CDR1 SGHDN and CDR2 FVKESK come from the germline V gene. The CDR3, as DNA: TGTGCCAGCAGCCAAGTCGGCGACGAGTCTGGAAACACCATATATTTT. This codes for CASSQVGDESGNTIYF.

The chain is built from TRBV10-3 and TRBJ2-1; 8 nucleotides align to TRBD2. This CDR3 contains 15 residues. The germline gives CDR1 ENHRY, CDR2 SYGVKD. Trimming cost V 6 bases and J 6 bases; bases outside gene matches: 10. This CDR3 reads CAIRGAGETSNEQFF. CDR3 nucleotide sequence: TGTGCCATCAGGGGAGCGGGAGAAACCTCCAATGAGCAGTTCTTC.

Only one count was recorded for this clone. The chain couples TRBV28 to TRBJ2-7; D remains ambiguous. The CDR3 loop spans 15 amino acids. The germline CDR1 and CDR2 sequences are MDHEN and SYDVKM. V was trimmed by 5 bases and J by 2 bases, leaving 16 bases between them. CDR3 nucleotide sequence: TGTGCCAGCAGTCCGGTGGGCGGCACCCCCTACGAGCAGTACTTC. Encoded protein: CASSPVGGTPYEQYF.

This clone has a handful of counts. The V gene is TRBV6-1, the J gene TRBJ2-2; no clear D. The CDR3 spans 12 residues. CDR1 is MNHNS, CDR2 SASEGT, per germline. V lost 6 bases and J 9 bases, leaving 11 bases between the germline ends. CDR3 in amino acids: CASSFPRRELFF. The CDR3 DNA follows: TGTGCCAGCAGCTTTCCCCGACGGGAGCTGTTTTTT.